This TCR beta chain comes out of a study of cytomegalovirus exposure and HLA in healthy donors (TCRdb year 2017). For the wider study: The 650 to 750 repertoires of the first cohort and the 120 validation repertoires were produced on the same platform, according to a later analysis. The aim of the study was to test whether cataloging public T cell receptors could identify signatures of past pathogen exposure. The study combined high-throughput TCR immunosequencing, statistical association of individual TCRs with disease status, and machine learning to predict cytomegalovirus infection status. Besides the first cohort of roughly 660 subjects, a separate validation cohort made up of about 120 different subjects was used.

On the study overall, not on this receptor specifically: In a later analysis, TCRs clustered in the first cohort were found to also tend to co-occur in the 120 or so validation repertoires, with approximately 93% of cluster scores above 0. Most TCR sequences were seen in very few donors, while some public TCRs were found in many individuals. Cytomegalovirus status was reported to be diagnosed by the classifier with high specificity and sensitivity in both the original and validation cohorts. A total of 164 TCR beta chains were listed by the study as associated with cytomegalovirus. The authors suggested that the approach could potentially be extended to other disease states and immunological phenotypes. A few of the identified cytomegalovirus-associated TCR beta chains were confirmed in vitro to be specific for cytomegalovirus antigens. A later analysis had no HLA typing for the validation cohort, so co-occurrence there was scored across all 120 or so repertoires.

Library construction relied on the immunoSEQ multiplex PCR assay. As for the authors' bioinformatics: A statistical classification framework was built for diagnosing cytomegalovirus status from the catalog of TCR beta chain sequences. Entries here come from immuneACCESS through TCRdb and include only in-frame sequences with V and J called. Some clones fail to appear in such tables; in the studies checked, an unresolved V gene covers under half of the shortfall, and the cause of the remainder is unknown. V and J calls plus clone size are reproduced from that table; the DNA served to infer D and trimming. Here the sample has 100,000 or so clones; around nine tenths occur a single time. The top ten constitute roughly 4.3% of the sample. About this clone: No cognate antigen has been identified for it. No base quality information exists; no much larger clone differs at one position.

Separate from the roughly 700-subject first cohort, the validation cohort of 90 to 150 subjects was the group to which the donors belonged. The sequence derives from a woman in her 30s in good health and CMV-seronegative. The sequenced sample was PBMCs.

The DNA sequence is TGCGCCAGCAGTCCCAACACGTACTATGGCTACACCTTC. This sequence encodes CASSPNTYYGYTF. The chain is made from TRBV10-2 and TRBJ1-2, with an unclear D gene assignment. The CDR3, cysteine through phenylalanine, is 13 amino acids long. Of the read, only the CDR3 DNA is kept; its 39 bases are in frame from base 1. V is shortened by 5 bases, J by 3 bases, and the region joining them spans 10 bases. The germline V gene supplies CDR1 WSHSY and CDR2 SAAADI.